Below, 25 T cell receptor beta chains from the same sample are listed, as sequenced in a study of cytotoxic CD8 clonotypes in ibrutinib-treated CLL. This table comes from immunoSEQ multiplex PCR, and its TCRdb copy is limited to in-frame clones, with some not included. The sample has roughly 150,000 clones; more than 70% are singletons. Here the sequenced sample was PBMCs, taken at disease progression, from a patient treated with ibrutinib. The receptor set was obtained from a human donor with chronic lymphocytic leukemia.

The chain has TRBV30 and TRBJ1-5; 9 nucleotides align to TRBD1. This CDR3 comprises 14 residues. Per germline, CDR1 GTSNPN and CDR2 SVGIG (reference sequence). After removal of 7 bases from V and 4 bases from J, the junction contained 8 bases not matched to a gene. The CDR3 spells CALIPGQGNQPQHF. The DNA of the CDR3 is TGTGCCTTAATACCGGGACAGGGTAATCAGCCCCAGCATTTT.

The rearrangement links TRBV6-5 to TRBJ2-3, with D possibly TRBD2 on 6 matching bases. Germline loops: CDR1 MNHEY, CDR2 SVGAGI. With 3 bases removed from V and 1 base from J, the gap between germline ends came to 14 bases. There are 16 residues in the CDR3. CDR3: CASSYGGRMGTDTQYF. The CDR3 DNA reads TGTGCCAGCAGTTATGGAGGGAGGATGGGCACAGATACGCAGTATTTT.

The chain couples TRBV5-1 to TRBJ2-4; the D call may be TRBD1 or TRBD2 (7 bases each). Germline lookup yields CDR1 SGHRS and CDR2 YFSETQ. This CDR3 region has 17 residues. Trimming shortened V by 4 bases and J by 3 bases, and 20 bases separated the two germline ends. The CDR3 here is CASSPITGEGVKNIQYF. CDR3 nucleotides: TGCGCCAGCAGCCCCATAACAGGGGAGGGGGTCAAAAACATTCAGTACTTC.

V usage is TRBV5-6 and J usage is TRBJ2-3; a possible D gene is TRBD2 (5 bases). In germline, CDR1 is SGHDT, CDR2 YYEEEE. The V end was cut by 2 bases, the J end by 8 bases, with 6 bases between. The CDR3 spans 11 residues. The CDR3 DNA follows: TGTGCCAGCAGCTTCGCGGGTACGCAGTATTTT. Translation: CASSFAGTQYF.

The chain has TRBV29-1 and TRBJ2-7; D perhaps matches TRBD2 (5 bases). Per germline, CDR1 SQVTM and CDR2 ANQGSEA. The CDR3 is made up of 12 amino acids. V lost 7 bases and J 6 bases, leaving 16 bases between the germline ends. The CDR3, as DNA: TGCAGCGGCGGGTCGTCGGTTCCCGAGCAGTACTTC. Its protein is CSGGSSVPEQYF.

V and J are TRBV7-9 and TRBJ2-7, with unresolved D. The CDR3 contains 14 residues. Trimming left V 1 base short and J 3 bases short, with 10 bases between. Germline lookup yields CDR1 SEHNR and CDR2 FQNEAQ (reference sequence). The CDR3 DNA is TGTGCCAGCAGCTTAGTTCTACCGGACTACGAGCAGTACTTC. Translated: CASSLVLPDYEQYF.

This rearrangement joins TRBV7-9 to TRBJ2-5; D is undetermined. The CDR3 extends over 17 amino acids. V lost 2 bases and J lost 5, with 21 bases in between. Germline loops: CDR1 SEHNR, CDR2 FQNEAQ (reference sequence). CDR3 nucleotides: TGTGCCAGCAGCTTAACACTTACGAGCGACGTACGGGAGACCCAGTACTTC. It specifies CASSLTLTSDVRETQYF.

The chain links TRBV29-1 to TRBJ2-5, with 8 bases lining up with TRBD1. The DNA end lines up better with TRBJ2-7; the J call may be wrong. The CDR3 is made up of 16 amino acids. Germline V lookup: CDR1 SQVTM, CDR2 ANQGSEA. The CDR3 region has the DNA TGCAGCGTGGGACCAGGACAGGGTTTGGGGTCCTACGAGCAGTACTTC. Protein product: CSVGPGQGLGSYEQYF.

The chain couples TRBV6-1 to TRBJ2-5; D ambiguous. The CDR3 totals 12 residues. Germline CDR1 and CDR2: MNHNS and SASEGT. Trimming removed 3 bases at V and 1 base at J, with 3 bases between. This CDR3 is CASSDFQETQYF. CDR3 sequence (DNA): TGTGCCAGCAGTGATTTCCAAGAGACCCAGTACTTC.

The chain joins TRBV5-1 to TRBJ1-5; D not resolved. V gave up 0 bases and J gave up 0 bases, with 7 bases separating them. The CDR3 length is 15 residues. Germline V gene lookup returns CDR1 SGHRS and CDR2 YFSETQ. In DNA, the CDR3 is TGCGCCAGCAGCTTGGAGGGTTATAGCAATCAGCCCCAGCATTTT. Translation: CASSLEGYSNQPQHF.

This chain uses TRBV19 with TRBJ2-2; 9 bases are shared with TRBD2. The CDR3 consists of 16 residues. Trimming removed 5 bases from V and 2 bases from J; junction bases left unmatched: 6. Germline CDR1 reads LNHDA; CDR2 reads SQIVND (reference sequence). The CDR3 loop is CASSAPGLANTGELFF. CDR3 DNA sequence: TGTGCCAGTAGTGCTCCGGGACTAGCTAACACCGGGGAGCTGTTTTTT.

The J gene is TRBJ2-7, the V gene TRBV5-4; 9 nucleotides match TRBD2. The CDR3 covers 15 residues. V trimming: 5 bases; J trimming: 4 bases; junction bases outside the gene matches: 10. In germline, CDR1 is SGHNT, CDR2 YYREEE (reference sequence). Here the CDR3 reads CASRPSLAGVYEQYF. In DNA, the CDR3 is TGTGCCAGCAGGCCATCGTTAGCGGGAGTTTACGAGCAGTACTTC.

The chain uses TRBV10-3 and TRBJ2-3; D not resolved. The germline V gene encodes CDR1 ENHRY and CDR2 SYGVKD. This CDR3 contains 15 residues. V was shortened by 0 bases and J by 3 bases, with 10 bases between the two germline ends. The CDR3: CAISESGRGTDTQYF. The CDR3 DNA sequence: TGTGCCATCAGTGAGTCGGGCCGTGGGACAGATACGCAGTATTTT.

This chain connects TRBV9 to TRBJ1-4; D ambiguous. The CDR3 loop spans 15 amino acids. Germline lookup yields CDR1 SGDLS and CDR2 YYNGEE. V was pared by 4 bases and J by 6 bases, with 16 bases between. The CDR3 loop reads CASSRSPARDEKLFF. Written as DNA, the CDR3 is TGTGCCAGCAGCCGAAGCCCAGCGCGGGATGAAAAACTGTTTTTT.

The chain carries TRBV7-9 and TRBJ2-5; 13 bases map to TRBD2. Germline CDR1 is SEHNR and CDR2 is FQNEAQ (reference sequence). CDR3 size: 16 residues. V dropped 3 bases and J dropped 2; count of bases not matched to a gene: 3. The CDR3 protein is CASSLILAGGQETQYF. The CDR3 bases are TGTGCCAGCAGCTTGATACTAGCGGGAGGGCAAGAGACCCAGTACTTC.

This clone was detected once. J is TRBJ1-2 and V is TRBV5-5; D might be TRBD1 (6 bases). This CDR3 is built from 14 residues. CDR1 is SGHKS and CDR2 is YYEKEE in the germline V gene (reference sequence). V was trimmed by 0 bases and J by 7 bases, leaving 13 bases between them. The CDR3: CASSLAQDSIGYTF. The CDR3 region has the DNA TGTGCCAGCAGCTTGGCCCAGGACAGTATTGGCTACACCTTC.

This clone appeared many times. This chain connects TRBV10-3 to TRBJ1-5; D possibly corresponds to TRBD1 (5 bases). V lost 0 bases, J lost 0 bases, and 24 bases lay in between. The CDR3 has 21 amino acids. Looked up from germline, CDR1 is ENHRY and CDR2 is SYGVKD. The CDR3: CAISESPYQNDSWHSNQPQHF. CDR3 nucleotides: TGTGCCATCAGTGAGTCCCCCTACCAGAATGACAGCTGGCATAGCAATCAGCCCCAGCATTTT.

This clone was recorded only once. This CDR3 is CASSLHRGPGNTIYF. CDR3 bases: TGTGCCAGCAGCTTGCACAGGGGTCCTGGAAACACCATATATTTT. V usage is TRBV7-3 and J usage is TRBJ1-3, with 7 positions matching TRBD1. The V gene's germline CDR1 is SGHTA and CDR2 FQGTGA. The length of the CDR3 is 15 residues. The J segment lost 2 bases and the V segment lost 3 bases, leaving 4 bases of the junction unmatched.

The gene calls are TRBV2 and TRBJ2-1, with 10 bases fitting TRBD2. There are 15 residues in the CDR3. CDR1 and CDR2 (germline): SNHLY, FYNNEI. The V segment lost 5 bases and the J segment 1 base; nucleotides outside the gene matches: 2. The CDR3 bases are TGTGCCAGCAGTCCGGGACTAGCGTCCTACAATGAGCAGTTCTTC. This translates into CASSPGLASYNEQFF.

The CDR3 region has the DNA TGTGCCAGCAGTCCACAGGGGCTGACAGGGGCTAAGAACACTGAAGCTTTCTTT. This codes for CASSPQGLTGAKNTEAFF. The chain recombines TRBV28 with TRBJ1-1; 8 positions match TRBD1. This CDR3 contains 18 residues. Germline CDR1 is MDHEN and CDR2 is SYDVKM. The trim removed 5 bases at V and 1 base at J, leaving 15 bases unmatched.

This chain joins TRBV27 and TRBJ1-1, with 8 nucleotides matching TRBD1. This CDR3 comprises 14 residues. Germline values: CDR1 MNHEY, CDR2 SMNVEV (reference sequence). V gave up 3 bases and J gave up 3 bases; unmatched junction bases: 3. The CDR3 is CASSFQGAHTEAFF. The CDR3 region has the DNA TGTGCCAGCAGTTTTCAGGGGGCGCACACTGAAGCTTTCTTT.

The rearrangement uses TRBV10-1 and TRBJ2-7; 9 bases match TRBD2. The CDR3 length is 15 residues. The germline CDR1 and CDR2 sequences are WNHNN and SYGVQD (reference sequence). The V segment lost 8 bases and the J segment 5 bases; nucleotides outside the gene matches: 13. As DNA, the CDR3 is TGCGCCAGCTGGCACAGGGGACTAGCTTTCCACGAGCAGTACTTC. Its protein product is CASWHRGLAFHEQYF.

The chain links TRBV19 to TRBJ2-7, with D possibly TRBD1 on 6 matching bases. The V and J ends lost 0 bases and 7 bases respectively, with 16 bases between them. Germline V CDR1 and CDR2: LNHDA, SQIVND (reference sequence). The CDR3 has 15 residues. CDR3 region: CASSIDGAGAREQYF. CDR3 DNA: TGTGCCAGTAGTATAGATGGGGCAGGGGCTAGAGAGCAGTACTTC.

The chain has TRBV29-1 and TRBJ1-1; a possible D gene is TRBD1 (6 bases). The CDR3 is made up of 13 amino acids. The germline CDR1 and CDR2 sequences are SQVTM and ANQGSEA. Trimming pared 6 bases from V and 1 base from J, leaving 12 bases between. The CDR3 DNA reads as TGCAGCGTCGCAGGGGACCCGAACACTGAAGCTTTCTTT. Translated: CSVAGDPNTEAFF. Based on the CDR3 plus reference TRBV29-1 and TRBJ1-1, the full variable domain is SAVISQKPSRDICQRGTSLTIQCQVDSQVTMMFWYRQQPGQSLTLIATANQGSEATYESGFVIDKFPISRPNLTFSTLTVSNMSPEDSSIYLCSVAGDPNTEAFFGQGTRLTVV.

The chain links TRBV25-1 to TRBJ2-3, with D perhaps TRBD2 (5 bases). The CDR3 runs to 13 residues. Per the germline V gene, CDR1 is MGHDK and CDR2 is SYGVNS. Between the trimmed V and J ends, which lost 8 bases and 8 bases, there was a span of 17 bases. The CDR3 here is CASGSLGGSTQYF. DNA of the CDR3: TGTGCCAGCGGATCTTTGGGTGGGAGTACGCAGTATTTT.